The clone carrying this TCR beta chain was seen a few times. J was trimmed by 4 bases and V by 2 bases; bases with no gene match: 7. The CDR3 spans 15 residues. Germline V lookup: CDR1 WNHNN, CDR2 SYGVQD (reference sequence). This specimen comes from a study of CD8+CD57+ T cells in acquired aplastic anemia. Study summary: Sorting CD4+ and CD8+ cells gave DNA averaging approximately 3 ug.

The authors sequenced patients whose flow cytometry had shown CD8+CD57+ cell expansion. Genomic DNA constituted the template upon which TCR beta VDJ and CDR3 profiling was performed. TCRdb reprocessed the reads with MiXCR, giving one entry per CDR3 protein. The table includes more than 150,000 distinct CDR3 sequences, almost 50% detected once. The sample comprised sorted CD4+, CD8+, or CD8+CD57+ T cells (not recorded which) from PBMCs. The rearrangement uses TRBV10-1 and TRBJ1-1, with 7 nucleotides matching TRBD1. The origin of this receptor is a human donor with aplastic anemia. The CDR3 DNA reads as TGCGCCAGCAGTGAGGCCGACAGGGTGGGCACTGAAGCTTTCTTT. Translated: CASSEADRVGTEAFF.